The T cell receptor (beta chain) described here comes from a study of blood T cell repertoires in COVID-19. For the study at large: Donors in the United States, Italy and Spain gave samples during acute or convalescent COVID-19.

Libraries were prepared by immunoSEQ multiplex PCR; TCRdb keeps only in-frame clonotypes and omits some of them. The table has 100,000 to 150,000 clones, 70% to 85% seen once; the top ten hold about 4.5%. CDR3 length: 14 residues. Trimming removed 2 bases from V and 2 bases from J, with 8 bases in between. Germline lookup yields CDR1 SGHVS and CDR2 FQNEAQ. This sequence joins TRBV7-8 and TRBJ2-3; maybe TRBD2 (5 bases). The sample consisted of peripheral blood. The sequence was collected from a woman in her sixties or seventies with acute or convalescent COVID-19. The DNA for the CDR3 is TGTGCCAGCAGCTTATCCGGGGTCACAGATACGCAGTATTTT. Its translation: CASSLSGVTDTQYF.